This T cell receptor beta chain was identified in a study of beta chain features in type 1 diabetes. Study-wide findings and caveats: Shorter TCRB CDR3s, moderately but significantly so, were found in Type 1 diabetes patients in all four CD4+ subsets. Compared with healthy donors, patients appeared to share more similar naive, central memory and regulatory TCRB repertoires.

This clone was picked up a small number of times. The antigen is unknown. Heparinised blood was drawn once per donor, averaging about 116 mL. CD4+ naive, central memory, regulatory and stem cell-like memory cells were sorted via CD45RO/CCR7/CD25/CD127/CD95/CD27. Sorting produced populations that all topped 98% purity. Germline CDR1 SGHTA, CDR2 FQGNSA. Trimming cost V 5 bases and J 8 bases, with 21 bases left between them. The length of the CDR3 is 15 residues. Expressed TCRB transcripts were sequenced because the isolated RNA had all been reverse transcribed beforehand. Assay used: immunoSEQ multiplex PCR; TCRdb lists only in-frame clones, some missing. The sample lists about 160,000 clones; 7.8% were seen once.

The V and J genes are TRBV7-2 and TRBJ1-1; D remains unclear. The receptor was derived from a woman in her 40s with type 1 diabetes. Specimen: central memory CD4+ T cells from blood. CDR3 in DNA: TGTGCCAGCAGCCCAGTGGGTGGATCCGCGGTAGAAGCTTTCTTT. As protein: CASSPVGGSAVEAFF.